These T cell receptor beta chains were read from a single sample in a study of T cell responses to AZD1222 COVID-19 vaccine. Here immunoSEQ multiplex PCR was the method, and the copy in TCRdb shows in-frame clones only, minus some. The sample carries 43,000 or so clones, 90% recorded once. This specimen consisted of peripheral blood, obtained 28 days after the second AZD1222 dose. The receptors here all came from an adult who received the AZD1222 COVID-19 vaccine. Both conserved end residues are part of each CDR3. The D gene is left open where the match is weak. Only part of the rows carry a size: once, few, many, or a class if the clone is expanded.

TGTGCCAGCAGTGCCGGGGGACGGGGAACTAACTATGGCTACACCTTC,CASSAGGRGTNYGYTF,-,-,TRBV6-1,16,TRBJ1-2
TGTGCCAGCGCGGGACAGGGGGGGAATCAGCCCCAGCATTTT,CASAGQGGNQPQHF,-,TRBD1,TRBV6-5,14,TRBJ1-5
TGCAGCGTTGAAGGGGTAGCGGGGCATCGGGACAATGAGCAGTTCTTC,CSVEGVAGHRDNEQFF,-,TRBD2,TRBV29-1,16,TRBJ2-1
TGTGCCAGCAGCTTCGGATCATCAGGCGAGCAGTACTTC,CASSFGSSGEQYF,-,-,TRBV5-6,13,TRBJ2-7
TGTGCCAGCAGACTTGGGTCGGCTATGAACACTGAAGCTTTCTTT,CASRLGSAMNTEAFF,once,-,TRBV27,15,TRBJ1-1
TGTGCCACCAGCAGGGCAGACACCTATAGCAATCAGCCCCAGCATTTT,CATSRADTYSNQPQHF,-,-,TRBV15,16,TRBJ1-5
TGTGCCTGGAGCCCTACAGGGGCGACCACAGATACGCAGTATTTT,CAWSPTGATTDTQYF,-,TRBD1,TRBV30,15,TRBJ2-3
TGTGCCTGGAGTGTACTCCGGGGATCCTATGGCTACACCTTC,CAWSVLRGSYGYTF,-,-,TRBV30,14,TRBJ1-2
TGTGCCAGCAGCAAAGAGCAGGGACAGGGGCCCCAGCATTTT,CASSKEQGQGPQHF,-,TRBD1,TRBV9,14,TRBJ1-5
TGCGCCAGCAGCCCTAGAGGGGGAGGCGCTGAAGCTTTCTTT,CASSPRGGGAEAFF,-,-,TRBV5-1,14,TRBJ1-1
TGTGCCAGCAGCTTTTCTTCGCTTGGGGGCTCTGGGGCCAACGTCCTGACTTTC,CASSFSSLGGSGANVLTF,-,-,TRBV11-2,18,TRBJ2-6
TGTGCCAGCAGCCGACTAGCGGGGTATACTAGGAATGAGCAGTTCTTC,CASSRLAGYTRNEQFF,-,TRBD2,TRBV2,16,TRBJ2-1
TGTGCCAGCAGCTTAGTTATCTCGTCCTACGAGCAGTACTTC,CASSLVISSYEQYF,-,-,TRBV7-9,14,TRBJ2-7
TGTGCCAGCAGCTTAAGCGGTAGCAATCAGCCCCAGCATTTT,CASSLSGSNQPQHF,-,-,TRBV11-2,14,TRBJ1-5
TGTGCCAGCAGTGGGGAAGGGGCTAACTATGGCTACACCTTC,CASSGEGANYGYTF,-,-,TRBV2,14,TRBJ1-2
TGTGCCAGCTCACCAAGGATAGCGGGGGGCGAGCAGTACTTC,CASSPRIAGGEQYF,once,TRBD2,TRBV18,14,TRBJ2-7
TGTGCCAGCAGCGCCCTCCCCCAAACTGAAGCTTTCTTT,CASSALPQTEAFF,-,-,TRBV9,13,TRBJ1-1
TGCGCCAGCAGCCCCCAGGTTACACTGAACACTGAAGCTTTCTTT,CASSPQVTLNTEAFF,-,-,TRBV5-1,15,TRBJ1-1
TGTGCCAGTAGCCTACAAATGAGGGGCACTGAAGCTTTCTTT,CASSLQMRGTEAFF,-,-,TRBV19,14,TRBJ1-1
TGCGCCAGCAGCCTCGGACAGATCACTAATGAAAAACTGTTTTTT,CASSLGQITNEKLFF,-,-,TRBV5-1,15,TRBJ1-4
TGTGCCAGCAGCTTAGGCTCATTAGCGGTCGGCACAGATACGCAGTATTTT,CASSLGSLAVGTDTQYF,-,-,TRBV7-6,17,TRBJ2-3
TGTGCCAGCAGTGAATCCGGCAGGGGGTTTGATAATTCACCCCTCCACTTT,CASSESGRGFDNSPLHF,-,TRBD1,TRBV25-1,17,TRBJ1-6
TGTGCCAGCAGCCAACGTCGACAGGGGGGACATGGCTACACCTTC,CASSQRRQGGHGYTF,-,TRBD1,TRBV3-1/TRBV3-2,15,TRBJ1-2
TGTGCCAGCGCGGAACGGGGGGCTTTCTACGAGCAGTACTTC,CASAERGAFYEQYF,-,-,TRBV5-5,14,TRBJ2-7
TGTGCCAGCAGCGTAGCTGAAGATACGCAGTATTTT,CASSVAEDTQYF,-,-,TRBV9,12,TRBJ2-3
TGTGCCAGCAGTTCCGGCGCCCAGGGGGGGAATCAGCCCCAGCATTTT,CASSSGAQGGNQPQHF,-,TRBD1,TRBV28,16,TRBJ1-5
TGTGCCAGCGGGGAGCGGGGCACAGATACGCAGTATTTT,CASGERGTDTQYF,-,-,TRBV4-2,13,TRBJ2-3
TGTGCCAGTAGTTTGAGGGGGACTGAAGCTTTCTTT,CASSLRGTEAFF,-,-,TRBV19,12,TRBJ1-1
TGTGCCAGCAGCCCACGGGCGCTGGGTGGAGAGACCCAGTACTTC,CASSPRALGGETQYF,once,-,TRBV9,15,TRBJ2-5
TGCAGCGTTAACTCAGGGGTAAGGACAGATACGCAGTATTTT,CSVNSGVRTDTQYF,-,-,TRBV29-1,14,TRBJ2-3
TGCGCCAGCAGTGAAAATCGGTGGGACAATGAGCAGTTCTTC,CASSENRWDNEQFF,-,-,TRBV10-2,14,TRBJ2-1
TGTGCCTGGAGTAGGAGGGGGGGGTTTCAGCCCCAGCATTTT,CAWSRRGGFQPQHF,-,-,TRBV30,14,TRBJ1-5
TGCGCCAGCAGCTACTTCGACAACTATGGCTACACCTTC,CASSYFDNYGYTF,-,-,TRBV5-1,13,TRBJ1-2
TGCGCCAGCAGCTTGGTCCCTAGCGGGGGTATGGATGAGCAGTTCTTC,CASSLVPSGGMDEQFF,-,TRBD2,TRBV5-1,16,TRBJ2-1
TGCGCCAGCAGCTTCCGGACTAGCGGGGGAGCACAAGAGACCCAGTACTTC,CASSFRTSGGAQETQYF,-,TRBD2,TRBV5-1,17,TRBJ2-5
TGTGCCATCGGGGAGAAAGCTAACTATGGCTACACCTTC,CAIGEKANYGYTF,-,-,TRBV10-3,13,TRBJ1-2
TGTGCCAGCAGCTTAAACTTCGGACAGGATGGAAACACCATATATTTT,CASSLNFGQDGNTIYF,-,TRBD1,TRBV7-7,16,TRBJ1-3
TGTGCCAGCAGCCCCGGGGGGGGCAAACACGGGGAGCTGTTTTTT,CASSPGGGKHGELFF,-,TRBD2,TRBV11-2,15,TRBJ2-2
TGTGCCAGCAGTGAATCTGGACAGAGAGGGGATACGCAGTATTTT,CASSESGQRGDTQYF,-,-,TRBV25-1,15,TRBJ2-3
TGCAGCGTTGGGGGAACCTACGAGCAGTACTTC,CSVGGTYEQYF,-,-,TRBV29-1,11,TRBJ2-7
TGTGCCAGTTCTAAGCGGGGTGTTCCTGGAAACACCATATATTTT,CASSKRGVPGNTIYF,-,-,TRBV13,15,TRBJ1-3
TGTGCCAGCAGCCGCCCAGGGAACACTGAAGCTTTCTTT,CASSRPGNTEAFF,-,-,TRBV12-3/TRBV12-4,13,TRBJ1-1
TGTGCCAGTAGTATGGAGACAGGGACGTATGGGGCCACTGAAGCTTTCTTT,CASSMETGTYGATEAFF,-,TRBD1,TRBV19,17,TRBJ1-1
TGTGCCAGCAGGAGGGGGCGGAACACTGAAGCTTTCTTT,CASRRGRNTEAFF,-,TRBD1,TRBV6-5,13,TRBJ1-1
TGTGCCAGCAGCCCCCGAACGGCTTCCTACGAGCAGTACTTC,CASSPRTASYEQYF,-,-,TRBV9,14,TRBJ2-7
TGTGCCAGCAGACCAGACTTTTATAGCAATCAGCCCCAGCATTTT,CASRPDFYSNQPQHF,-,-,TRBV6-5,15,TRBJ1-5